These 15 T cell receptor beta chains share one sample of origin, sequenced in a study of blood T cell repertoires in COVID-19. Profiled with immunoSEQ multiplex PCR; TCRdb holds only in-frame clones, not every one. The table shows approximately 60,000 clones, with 65% to 85% occurring only once. The sequenced material came from peripheral blood. These receptors were taken from a man between 65 and 85 years old with active COVID-19.

The V and J genes are TRBV7-3 and TRBJ1-1; 7 bases line up with TRBD1. The trim removed 5 bases at V and 1 base at J, leaving 7 bases unmatched. Germline CDR1 SGHTA, CDR2 FQGTGA. The CDR3 runs 15 residues. CDR3 nucleotides: TGTGCCAGCAGCGAGACAGGGAGCCCGAACACTGAAGCTTTCTTT. Translated: CASSETGSPNTEAFF.

In its sample, this clone was seen a few times. CDR3 sequence (DNA): TGTGCCAGCAGCTTAGTTGGGACAGGGGAGTTAGAGACCCAGTACTTC. It encodes CASSLVGTGELETQYF. The chain has TRBV7-9 and TRBJ2-5; 10 positions agree with TRBD1. This CDR3 spans 16 amino acids. CDR1 SEHNR and CDR2 FQNEAQ come from the germline V gene (reference sequence). Trimming at V came to 1 base and at J to 4 bases, leaving 6 bases not matched to a gene.

The chain has TRBV29-1 and TRBJ2-7; 10 bases are a match to TRBD1. V was clipped by 5 bases and J by 6 bases; unmatched bases: 13. Germline V gene sequence: CDR1 SQVTM, CDR2 ANQGSEA. This CDR3 spans 15 amino acids. DNA of the CDR3: TGCAGCGTTACCCTTACGGGACAGGGGCTTTTCGAGCAGTACTTC. Encoded protein: CSVTLTGQGLFEQYF.

The chain joins TRBV4-1 to TRBJ2-4, with 11 bases fitting TRBD1. Germline assignment: CDR1 MGHRA and CDR2 YSYEKL. CDR3 length: 19 amino acids. With V trimmed by 0 bases and J by 3 bases, 10 bases remained unmatched. CDR3 nucleotide sequence: TGCGCCAGCAGCCAAGACGGACAGGGGGCATATTTTGGCAAAAACATTCAGTACTTC. Protein: CASSQDGQGAYFGKNIQYF.

In DNA, the CDR3 is TGTGCCAGCAGTTCTCGGACTTCCCACCCGGATACGCAGTATTTT. Its translation: CASSSRTSHPDTQYF. This rearrangement joins TRBV6-2 or TRBV6-3 to TRBJ2-3; TRBD2 is a possible D gene (5 bases). Germline loops: CDR1 MNHEY, CDR2 SVGEGT. V shed 4 bases and J shed 6 bases, with 17 bases lying between them. The CDR3 is 15 residues long.

This clone was seen only a few times. The chain carries TRBV30 and TRBJ2-3; D is undetermined. The ends were cut back, 0 bases at V and 0 bases at J, with 10 bases in the middle. CDR3 size: 15 residues. CDR1 GTSNPN and CDR2 SVGIG come from the germline V gene (reference sequence). The CDR3 DNA sequence: TGTGCCTGGAGTGTACGTGCCACTAGCACAGATACGCAGTATTTT. This encodes CAWSVRATSTDTQYF. Combining the CDR3 with reference TRBV30 and TRBJ2-3 gives the whole variable domain SQTIHQWPATLVQPVGSPLSLECTVEGTSNPNLYWYRQAAGRGLQLLFYSVGIGQISSEVPQNLSASRPQDRQFILSSKKLLLSDSGFYLCAWSVRATSTDTQYFGPGTRLTVL.

The chain uses TRBV2 and TRBJ2-2, with D perhaps TRBD1 (5 bases). V lost 4 bases and J lost 6, with 9 bases in between. The CDR3 runs 13 residues. CDR1 is SNHLY, CDR2 FYNNEI, per germline. The CDR3 spells CASSGRVPGELFF. The CDR3 DNA reads TGTGCCAGCAGTGGCAGGGTCCCCGGGGAGCTGTTTTTT.

The CDR3 DNA sequence: TGCGCCAGCAGCCAAGATAGGGACAGGGCCCGGGAGACCCAGTACTTC. Translated, it gives CASSQDRDRARETQYF. The J gene is TRBJ2-5, the V gene TRBV4-1; 9 nucleotides agree with TRBD1. V trimming: 0 bases; J trimming: 5 bases; junction bases outside the gene matches: 7. The CDR3 covers 16 residues. Germline CDR1 MGHRA, CDR2 YSYEKL.

This chain connects TRBV2 to TRBJ1-3; D is perhaps TRBD1 (6 bases). Between the trimmed V and J ends, which lost 6 bases and 3 bases, there was a span of 15 bases. CDR3 length: 15 amino acids. Germline V CDR1 and CDR2: SNHLY, FYNNEI. The CDR3 reads CASRQQTGYGNTIYF. The CDR3 DNA reads as TGTGCCAGCAGACAGCAGACAGGTTATGGAAACACCATATATTTT. Based on the CDR3 plus reference TRBV2 and TRBJ1-3, the full variable domain is EPEVTQTPSHQVTQMGQEVILRCVPISNHLYFYWYRQILGQKVEFLVSFYNNEISEKSEIFDDQFSVERPDGSNFTLKIRSTKLEDSAMYFCASRQQTGYGNTIYFGEGSWLTVV.

The chain combines TRBV7-9 with TRBJ2-7; a weak D match, TRBD1 (6 bases). The CDR3 is 13 amino acids. The V gene lost 5 bases and the J gene lost 2 bases, with 10 bases spanning the gap. Germline-derived CDR1 and CDR2 are SEHNR and FQNEAQ (reference sequence). The CDR3 DNA sequence: TGTGCCAGCAGCGGAACAGGGACCTACGAGCAGTACTTC. Translation gives CASSGTGTYEQYF.

The table lists this clone with a count of one. The gene calls are TRBV9 and TRBJ2-7, with TRBD1 matching 9 bases. Germline CDR1 and CDR2: SGDLS and YYNGEE. This CDR3 has 15 amino acids. With 3 bases clipped from V and 2 bases from J, the junction kept 6 bases outside the gene matches. CDR3 in amino acids: CASSGRQGDPYEQYF. The DNA of the CDR3 is TGTGCCAGCAGCGGACGACAGGGGGATCCCTACGAGCAGTACTTC. The whole variable domain, remainder taken from reference TRBV9 and TRBJ2-7, is DSGVTQTPKHLITATGQRVTLRCSPRSGDLSVYWYQQSLDQGLQFLIQYYNGEERAKGNILERFSAQQFPDLHSELNLSSLELGDSALYFCASSGRQGDPYEQYFGPGTRLTVT.

This clone was observed a few times. This chain connects TRBV4-2 to TRBJ1-5; tentative D call: TRBD1 (5 bases). The CDR3 consists of 17 residues. The V and J ends lost 0 bases and 3 bases respectively, with 15 bases between them. CDR1 is LGHNA and CDR2 is YNFKEQ in the germline V gene. Written as DNA, the CDR3 is TGTGCCAGCAGCCAAGATTCAAAGGGGCGACTCAATCAGCCCCAGCATTTT. It codes for CASSQDSKGRLNQPQHF.

The V and J genes are TRBV6-2 or TRBV6-3 and TRBJ1-2; 7 bases match TRBD1. Per germline, CDR1 MNHEY and CDR2 SVGEGT. This CDR3 contains 16 residues. V trimming: 3 bases; J trimming: 4 bases; junction bases outside the gene matches: 11. The CDR3 sequence is CASSYNRDSWVYGYTF. The CDR3 DNA reads TGTGCCAGCAGTTATAACCGGGACAGCTGGGTCTATGGCTACACCTTC.

The chain recombines TRBV5-1 with TRBJ1-2; TRBD1 agrees at 9 bases. This CDR3 contains 18 residues. CDR1 is SGHRS, CDR2 YFSETQ, per germline. J gave up 5 bases and V 3 bases, and 17 bases lay outside the gene matches. The CDR3 is CASSSAPSTGGNVYGYTF. The CDR3 DNA follows: TGCGCCAGCAGCTCGGCCCCATCGACAGGGGGTAATGTATATGGCTACACCTTC.

The chain links TRBV7-2 to TRBJ1-1; no reliable D call. The V gene's germline CDR1 is SGHTA and CDR2 FQGNSA. The CDR3 is 13 amino acids. V was trimmed by 6 bases and J by 4 bases, leaving 12 bases between them. The CDR3 protein is CASRPSVLTEAFF. CDR3 DNA: TGTGCCAGCAGACCAAGTGTACTCACTGAAGCTTTCTTT.